The 9 T cell receptor beta chains below come from one sample, sequenced in a study of cytomegalovirus exposure and HLA in healthy donors (dated by TCRdb to the late 2010s). The library was produced with the immunoSEQ multiplex PCR assay. A mixture of 60 forward primers for TCR Vbeta segments and 13 reverse primers for TCR Jbeta segments was used in the multiplex PCR. Here the immuneACCESS table is served through TCRdb, limited to in-frame sequences with V and J called. Missing clones are a known gap in these copies; in checked studies unresolved V genes cover under half, and the rest lacks a known reason. The sample contains about 140,000 clones, roughly four fifths of them found a single time. The ten largest clones capture more than 4% of the sample. The specimen was PBMCs. These receptors all stem from a man aged 40-50 years in good health and CMV-seropositive.

The chain combines TRBV14 with TRBJ2-4; a weak D match, TRBD1 (6 bases). The ends were cut back, 1 base at V and 0 bases at J, with 13 bases in the middle. The germline V gene has CDR1 SGHDN and CDR2 FVKESK. This CDR3 contains 17 residues. The CDR3 loop is CASSQGGGSVAKNIQYF. The CDR3 DNA reads as TGTGCCAGCAGCCAAGGAGGGGGAAGCGTAGCCAAAAACATTCAGTACTTC. Supplemented by reference TRBV14 and TRBJ2-4, the full variable domain reads EAGVTQFPSHSVIEKGQTVTLRCDPISGHDNLYWYRRVMGKEIKFLLHFVKESKQDESGMPNNRFLAERTGGTYSTLKVQPAELEDSGVYFCASSQGGGSVAKNIQYFGAGTRLSVL.

For the CDR3, the DNA is TGTGCCAGTACGGGACAGGGGTACAACAATTCACCCCTCCACTTT. This codes for CASTGQGYNNSPLHF. The chain couples TRBV19 to TRBJ1-6; 10 nucleotides match TRBD1. The trim removed 7 bases at V and 7 bases at J, leaving 7 bases unmatched. The CDR3 sequence is 15 residues long. The germline CDR1 and CDR2 sequences are LNHDA and SQIVND (reference sequence).

The chain is built from TRBV19 and TRBJ2-3, with TRBD1 as a possible D gene (7 bases). Germline CDR1 LNHDA, CDR2 SQIVND (reference sequence). V lost 10 bases and J 6 bases, leaving 11 bases between the germline ends. This CDR3 spans 11 amino acids. The CDR3 spells CATAGGDTQYF. The DNA of the CDR3 is TGTGCCACCGCAGGGGGGGATACGCAGTATTTT. The whole variable domain, filled in from reference TRBV19 and TRBJ2-3, reads DGGITQSPKYLFRKEGQNVTLSCEQNLNHDAMYWYRQDPGQGLRLIYYSQIVNDFQKGDIAEGYSVSREKKESFPLTVTSAQKNPTAFYLCATAGGDTQYFGPGTRLTVL.

This clone has a count of ten or more. The chain links TRBV7-9 to TRBJ2-7, with 14 bases that match TRBD2. V lost 2 bases to trimming and J lost 5 bases; unmatched junction nucleotides: 5. The CDR3 is made up of 16 amino acids. The germline CDR1 and CDR2 sequences are SEHNR and FQNEAQ (reference sequence). CDR3 in amino acids: CASSLPGTSGRHEQYF. The CDR3, as DNA: TGTGCCAGCAGCTTACCAGGGACTAGCGGGAGACACGAGCAGTACTTC.

The chain couples TRBV9 to TRBJ1-2; D may be TRBD1 (5 bases). The CDR3 covers 14 residues. V was pared by 3 bases and J by 3 bases, with 12 bases between. CDR1 SGDLS and CDR2 YYNGEE come from the germline V gene. The chain's CDR3 is CASSEAGRDYGYTF. The CDR3 DNA is TGTGCCAGCAGCGAGGCAGGGAGGGACTATGGCTACACCTTC.

The V gene is TRBV27, the J gene TRBJ1-2, with 7 nucleotides matching TRBD1. V lost 4 bases, J lost 5 bases, and 1 base stayed unmatched. CDR3 length: 12 amino acids. Germline values: CDR1 MNHEY, CDR2 SMNVEV (reference sequence). The CDR3 nucleotides are TGTGCCAGCAGTTCAGGGGGTTATGGCTACACCTTC. Translation: CASSSGGYGYTF.

The chain joins TRBV6-6 to TRBJ1-2, with 7 bases fitting TRBD1. The germline gives CDR1 MNHNY, CDR2 SVGAGI (reference sequence). The V gene end was trimmed by 2 bases and the J gene end by 4 bases; junction bases not matched to a gene: 7. The CDR3 loop spans 15 amino acids. CDR3 nucleotides: TGTGCCAGCAGTTACCTAAGGGGGCGCACCTATGGCTACACCTTC. Its translation is CASSYLRGRTYGYTF.

The gene calls are TRBV11-2 and TRBJ2-5, with no clear D. The J call may not be correct, given that the DNA end is closer to TRBJ2-7. The CDR3 consists of 12 residues. CDR1 SGHAT and CDR2 FQNNGV come from the germline V gene. The CDR3 spells CASSLTEYEQYF. CDR3 sequence (DNA): TGTGCCAGCAGCTTAACGGAGTACGAGCAGTACTTC.

The gene calls are TRBV28 and TRBJ2-7, with D perhaps TRBD1 (6 bases). V lost 5 bases and J lost 1, with 15 bases in between. Germline CDR1 and CDR2: MDHEN and SYDVKM. The CDR3 spans 15 residues. The CDR3 nucleotides read TGTGCCAGCAGTCTCCCTGGGACAATGTCCTACGAGCAGTACTTC. Residues: CASSLPGTMSYEQYF.